The present T cell receptor (beta chain) was sequenced within a study of CD8 T cells in ankylosing spondylitis. The TCR beta libraries were generated through quantitative 5'-RACE incorporating molecular barcodes. One entry per CDR3 protein results from TCRdb running MiXCR on the 5' RACE reads. The data contain 35,000 to 50,000 distinct CDR3 sequences, about 11% of them singletons. Study-wide findings and caveats: A motif in TCR beta, a set of eight highly homologous variants, appeared characteristic of ankylosing spondylitis blood. Some of the motif variants had earlier been found in reactive arthritis patients' fluid and blood.

The CDR3 contains 14 residues. Germline V gene lookup returns CDR1 SGHAT and CDR2 FQNNGV. Trimming removed 0 bases at V and 0 bases at J, with 6 bases between. This clonotype was recorded at least ten times. Its specificity is unknown. The rearrangement joins TRBV11-2 to TRBJ2-7, with D unclear. The sequencing input was blood, either unsorted or a sorted T cell fraction (not recorded which). The TCR comes from a male donor with ankylosing spondylitis or in good health (not recorded which). The CDR3 nucleotides read TGTGCCAGCAGCTTAGATCCCAGCTCCTACGAGCAGTACTTC. It encodes CASSLDPSSYEQYF.